One sample yielded the 8 T cell receptor beta chains listed below, sequenced in a study of T-cell reconstitution after alpha-beta-depleted transplantation in children. Unique molecular identifiers featured in how the TCRbeta library was prepared. TCRdb reprocessed the PCR reads via MiXCR and lists one record per CDR3 protein. The repertoire includes roughly 300,000 distinct CDR3 sequences, under 13% of them detected once, and under 3% sits in the top ten. The material was PBMCs from the stem cell graft donor, obtained from the stem cell graft. Every receptor here comes from a human donor who donated a stem cell graft to a child with acute lymphoblastic leukemia.

The V and J genes are TRBV27 and TRBJ2-3; 10 positions agree with TRBD2. Germline trimming cut 2 bases from V and 10 bases from J; bases unmatched to any gene: 9. Germline-derived CDR1 and CDR2 are MNHEY and SMNVEV (reference sequence). The CDR3 is made up of 15 amino acids. For the CDR3, the DNA is TGTGCCAGCAGTTTACTAGCGGGGGCATCTAGGTCGCAGTATTTT. Its translation is CASSLLAGASRSQYF.

This clonotype was seen at least ten times. V usage is TRBV7-9 and J usage is TRBJ2-4; TRBD2 matches at 8 bases. CDR1 is SEHNR, CDR2 FQNEAQ, per germline (reference sequence). This CDR3 has 13 amino acids. V shed 5 bases and J 7 bases; nucleotides not matched to a gene: 4. The CDR3 DNA reads TGTGCCAGCAGCCCGGCGGGGGGTAACATTCAGTACTTC. Translation gives CASSPAGGNIQYF.

The rearrangement links TRBV29-1 to TRBJ2-5, with D unclear. CDR1 is SQVTM and CDR2 is ANQGSEA in the germline V gene. V lost 7 bases to trimming and J lost 5 bases, with 11 bases between them. The CDR3 runs to 11 residues. CDR3 DNA: TGCAGCGGTGGTAGGTCGGAGACCCAGTACTTC. Translated: CSGGRSETQYF.

This clonotype was observed a few times. The rearrangement joins TRBV13 to TRBJ2-7, with TRBD2 identical over 9 bases. The CDR3 spans 15 residues. Germline lookup yields CDR1 PRHDT and CDR2 FYEKMQ (reference sequence). Trimming cost V 3 bases and J 5 bases; bases outside gene matches: 8. CDR3 protein: CASSLAGGPTDEQYF. As DNA, the CDR3 is TGTGCCAGCAGCTTGGCGGGAGGGCCTACCGACGAGCAGTACTTC.

The rearrangement links TRBV4-2 to TRBJ2-1; 8 positions agree with TRBD2. Trimming took 1 base from V and 8 from J; bases not matched to a gene: 13. The germline V gene has CDR1 LGHNA and CDR2 YNFKEQ. CDR3 length: 17 amino acids. The CDR3 DNA follows: TGTGCCAGCAGCCAAGGAGTAGCCAGCGGGAGTCTTGATGAGCAGTTCTTC. It encodes CASSQGVASGSLDEQFF.

This clonotype was counted many times. This chain uses TRBV10-3 with TRBJ2-7; 10 bases align to TRBD2. J lost 2 bases, V lost 7 bases, and 5 bases had no gene match. Per the germline V gene, CDR1 is ENHRY and CDR2 is SYGVKD. CDR3 length: 14 residues. As DNA, the CDR3 is TGTGCCATCACTAAAGCGGGAGGGCCCTACGAGCAGTACTTC. Residues: CAITKAGGPYEQYF.

There are a few counts of this clonotype. This chain connects TRBV30 to TRBJ2-7; tentative D call: TRBD1 (6 bases). The length of the CDR3 is 17 residues. The germline V and J ends were trimmed by 4 bases and 2 bases, with 24 bases remaining between them. Germline V CDR1 and CDR2: GTSNPN, SVGIG (reference sequence). CDR3: CAWNSRGLVDNAYEQYF. In nucleotides, the CDR3 is TGTGCCTGGAACAGCAGGGGCCTGGTTGACAATGCCTACGAGCAGTACTTC.

The rearrangement joins TRBV28 to TRBJ2-3; 9 bases map to TRBD2. Germline V gene lookup returns CDR1 MDHEN and CDR2 SYDVKM. V was clipped by 6 bases and J by 5 bases; unmatched bases: 12. The CDR3 length is 16 residues. CDR3 sequence: CASRSLAGVGRDTQYF. DNA for the CDR3: TGTGCCAGCAGATCCTTAGCGGGAGTAGGTCGAGATACGCAGTATTTT.